The present entry profiles one TCR beta chain with its context. This specimen belongs to a study of CD8 T cells in Susac syndrome. The CDR3 length is 15 residues. From germline, CDR1 is DFQATT and CDR2 SNEGSKA (reference sequence). The ends were cut back, 0 bases at V and 1 base at J, with 10 bases in the middle. RNA, at about 0.45 to 1 ug, was reverse transcribed with random hexamers. Using its own MiXCR run on the immunoSEQ multiplex PCR reads, TCRdb lists one record per CDR3 protein. The sample has fewer than 350,000 distinct CDR3 sequences; roughly nine tenths are singletons. Negative isolation was used for CD8+ and CD4+ T cells and FACS enrichment for TEMRA cells.

The chain combines TRBV20-1 with TRBJ2-4; possible D gene TRBD1, 5 bases. The TCR originated in a human donor with multiple sclerosis. The sequencing input was CD4+ T cells from PBMCs. In DNA, the CDR3 is TGCAGTGCTAGAGATGGCAGGGATGCCAAAAACATTCAGTACTTC. This sequence encodes CSARDGRDAKNIQYF.